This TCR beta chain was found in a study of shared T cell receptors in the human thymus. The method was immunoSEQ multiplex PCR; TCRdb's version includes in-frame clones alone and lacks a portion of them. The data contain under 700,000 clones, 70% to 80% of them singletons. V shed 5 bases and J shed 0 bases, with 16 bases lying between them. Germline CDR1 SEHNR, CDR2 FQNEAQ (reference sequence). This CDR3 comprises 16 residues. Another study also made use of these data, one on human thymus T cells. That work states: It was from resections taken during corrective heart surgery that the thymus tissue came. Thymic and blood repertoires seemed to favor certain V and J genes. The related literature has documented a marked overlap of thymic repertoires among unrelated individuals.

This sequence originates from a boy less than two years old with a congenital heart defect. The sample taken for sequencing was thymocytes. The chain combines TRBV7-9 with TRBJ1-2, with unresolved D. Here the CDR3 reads CASSLKVERPNYGYTF. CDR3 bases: TGTGCCAGCAGCCTGAAGGTGGAGCGGCCTAACTATGGCTACACCTTC. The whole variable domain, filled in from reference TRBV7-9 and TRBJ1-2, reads DTGVSQNPRHKITKRGQNVTFRCDPISEHNRLYWYRQTLGQGPEFLTYFQNEAQLEKSRLLSDRFSAERPKGSFSTLEIQRTEQGDSAMYLCASSLKVERPNYGYTFGSGTRLTVV.